A single count supports the clone carrying this TCR beta chain. This CDR3 is built from 15 residues. The data originate from a study of blood T cell repertoires in COVID-19. Original processing notes: Reference gene primer amplification gave estimated nucleated cell counts. The assay was immunoSEQ multiplex PCR, and TCRdb's table has in-frame clones only and misses some. That table gives V, J and clone size, and the DNA gave D and trimming. The sample contains about 50,000 clones, over 90% of which appear only once. Sequenced material: peripheral blood. The source of this sequence is a woman aged 80 or over with acute or convalescent COVID-19. The gene calls are TRBV12-2 and TRBJ2-7; TRBD1, the table's D call, was not compared with the DNA. TRBV12-2 is a documented pseudogene. Here the CDR3 reads CASRLAPGQGDEQYF. CDR3 nucleotide sequence: TGTGCAAGTCGCTTAGCGCCGGGACAGGGTGACGAGCAGTACTTC.